A selection of T cell receptor beta chains follows, all from one sample in a study of tumor-infiltrating lymphocytes in glioblastoma multiforme. A single record per CDR3 protein comes from TCRdb applying MiXCR to the multiplex PCR reads. The sample has fewer than 10,000 distinct CDR3 sequences, around 80% seen once. Sequencing was performed on brain tumor tissue. The receptors shown here come from a male donor with glioblastoma. Each CDR3 is given with its conserved first and last residue. Fields, in order: V gene, D gene, clone size, J gene, CDR3 length, CDR3 protein, CDR3 DNA. The D gene is left open where the match is weak. Part of the rows lack a size; the others show once, few, many or a class for expanded clones.

>TRBV5-4|.|.|TRBJ2-1|15
CASSLGNSRMNEQFF
TGTGCCAGCAGCTTGGGGAATAGCCGGATGAATGAGCAGTTCTTC
>TRBV12-3/TRBV12-4|TRBD1|.|TRBJ1-2|13
CASSRTGIDGYTF
TGTGCCAGCAGCCGGACAGGGATAGATGGCTACACCTTC
>TRBV11-2|TRBD2|.|TRBJ2-3|14
CASSNLAGEDKQYF
TGTGCCAGCAGTAATCTAGCGGGCGAAGATAAGCAGTATTTT
>TRBV5-6|.|.|TRBJ2-7|14
CASSLNGLTYEQYF
TGTGCCAGCAGCTTGAACGGACTTACCTACGAGCAGTACTTC
>TRBV6-6|.|large|TRBJ1-3|15
CASSLGRGYGNTIYF
TGTGCCAGCAGTTTGGGCAGGGGCTATGGAAACACCATATATTTT
>TRBV5-6|.|few|TRBJ2-4|14
CASSFLASQNIQNF
TGTGCCAGCAGCTTCCTGGCTTCCCAGAACATTCAGAACTTC
>TRBV11-2|.|.|TRBJ2-2|14
CASSLQGMADALFF
TGTGCCAGCAGCTTACAGGGGATGGCAGATGCGCTGTTTTTT
>TRBV20-1|.|.|TRBJ2-5|13
CSAKGGGIETQYF
TGCAGTGCTAAGGGAGGGGGGATAGAGACCCAGTACTTC
>TRBV11-2|.|.|TRBJ2-2|20
CASTPSLGQGPAVTTGGLFF
TGTGCCAGCACCCCCTCATTAGGCCAAGGGCCAGCGGTAACCACCGGGGGGCTGTTTTTT
>TRBV20-1|.|.|TRBJ2-7|11
CSARLGSEQYF
TGCAGTGCTAGATTGGGGTCCGAGCAGTACTTC
>TRBV5-1|.|.|TRBJ2-1|15
CASSLGPALTNEQFF
TGCGCCAGCAGCTTGGGCCCCGCGCTAACAAATGAGCAGTTCTTC
>TRBV4-2|.|.|TRBJ1-2|15
CASSQDLTSADGYTF
TGTGCCAGCAGCCAAGATTTGACGTCAGCCGATGGCTACACCTTC
>TRBV29-1|.|.|TRBJ1-3|14
CSVDLSPNGNTIYF
TGCAGCGTTGACCTCTCCCCGAACGGGAACACCATATATTTT
>TRBV4-2|TRBD2|.|TRBJ2-1|16
CASSQDSGQAGVSQFF
TGTGCCAGCAGCCAAGACTCCGGACAAGCGGGAGTCAGTCAGTTCTTC
>TRBV20-1|.|many|TRBJ2-7|15
CSATHWSPKNYEQYF
TGCAGTGCCACACATTGGAGCCCGAAGAACTACGAGCAGTACTTC
>TRBV11-2|TRBD1|once|TRBJ2-1|17
CASSLAGRGHWGNEQFF
TGTGCCAGCAGCTTAGCAGGAAGGGGGCATTGGGGCAATGAGCAGTTCTTC
>TRBV12-3/TRBV12-4|TRBD2|.|TRBJ2-7|14
CASSLLAGSYEQYF
TGTGCCAGCAGTCTCCTAGCGGGCTCCTACGAGCAGTACTTC
>TRBV20-1|.|.|TRBJ2-3|14
CSASPLRGTDTRYF
TGCAGTGCTAGCCCCTTAAGGGGCACAGATACGCGGTATTTT
>TRBV29-1|.|many|TRBJ2-7|12
CSASQGSYEQYF
TGCAGCGCTTCTCAGGGCTCCTACGAGCAGTACTTC
>TRBV12-3/TRBV12-4|TRBD2|many|TRBJ2-1|15
CASSFLREWNNEQFF
TGTGCCAGCAGCTTTTTGCGGGAGTGGAACAATGAGCAGTTCTTC
>TRBV11-1|.|many|TRBJ2-6|15
CASSFVTFGANVLTF
TGTGCCAGCAGCTTTGTAACGTTTGGGGCCAACGTCCTGACTTTC
>TRBV12-3/TRBV12-4|TRBD2|.|TRBJ2-1|15
CASSPGTSGYNEQFF
TGTGCCAGCAGTCCCGGGACTAGCGGGTACAATGAGCAGTTCTTC
>TRBV11-1|TRBD2|.|TRBJ2-1|16
CASSPRTSGVSGEQFF
TGTGCCAGCAGCCCTCGGACTAGCGGGGTTTCTGGCGAGCAGTTCTTC
>TRBV5-4|TRBD1|.|TRBJ1-6|16
CGSSSDREDNDSPLHF
TGTGGCAGCAGCTCGGACAGGGAGGATAATGATTCACCCCTCCACTTT